This T cell receptor beta chain was recorded in a study of T cell clones after liver transplantation. Whole-study context: Liver transplant recipients had immunosuppression withdrawal attempted within 2 years. Post-transplant blood was tracked for graft-donor-reactive T cell clones identified in a pre-transplant mixed lymphocyte reaction. Samples came pre-transplant, pre-randomization before withdrawal, and post-randomization after withdrawal ended. Without induction therapy, subjects received standard immunosuppression until 12-24 months post-transplant.

This clone was seen once. Measured with immunoSEQ multiplex PCR; TCRdb has only the in-frame clones, and not every one. The sample carries around 100,000 clones, around 80% recorded once. This clonotype was sampled from a human patient who received a liver transplant. Some T cells may have come from the graft donor. Sequenced here: CD4+ T cells from blood, sampled approximately 43 months after liver transplant.

The CDR3 coding sequence is TGTGCCAGCAGCCAAGTAACGACAGGGCGGTCCAGCACAGATACGCAGTATTTT. Translated: CASSQVTTGRSSTDTQYF. V is TRBV14 and J is TRBJ2-3; 7 bases align to TRBD1. This CDR3 region has 18 residues. Germline V gene data show CDR1 as SGHDN and CDR2 as FVKESK. The junction had 10 bases not matched to a gene; V was cut back by 1 base and J by 0 bases.